This record concerns one T cell receptor beta chain sequence. This record belongs to a study of blood T cell repertoires in COVID-19. Study-level background: T cells, B-cell-depleted T cells, or PBMCs provided the cDNA or gDNA that served as material.

Seattle participants joined during active infection and were tracked over time. Original processing notes: Quantification of nucleated cells was approximated via reference gene primer amplification. Method: immunoSEQ multiplex PCR; TCRdb's copy keeps in-frame clones and lacks some. V, J and clone size derive from that table, while D and trimming were established from the DNA sequence. The sample has 50,000 to 65,000 clones; 87% are singletons. Sequencing used peripheral blood. This TCR derives from a woman older than 75 with COVID-19, enrolled during active disease.

The CDR3 loop is CASSLDSRGLSEAFF. The CDR3 DNA sequence: TGTGCCAGCAGTTTAGATTCCAGGGGTTTATCTGAAGCTTTCTTT. This chain uses TRBV27 with TRBJ1-1; D possibly corresponds to TRBD1 (6 bases). This CDR3 region has 15 residues. CDR1 is MNHEY and CDR2 is SMNVEV in the germline V gene (reference sequence). The ends were cut back, 2 bases at V and 6 bases at J, with 16 bases in the middle.